These 10 T cell receptor beta chains were all obtained from the same sample, sequenced in a study of shared clonotypes between healthy human individuals. The protocol was immunoSEQ multiplex PCR, while the TCRdb copy is restricted to in-frame clones and leaves out a portion. The repertoire holds fewer than 1.6 million clones, with approximately 98.5% as singletons. The sample consisted of naive CD4+ T cells sorted from blood. Subset of the sample: CD45RA+ positively selected. All receptors come from a man aged 25 to 40 in good health.

This chain links TRBV6-5 with TRBJ1-5; TRBD1 might be the D (6 bases). The CDR3 loop spans 14 amino acids. Germline CDR1 reads MNHEY; CDR2 reads SVGAGI. V was clipped by 6 bases and J by 4 bases, with 13 bases between them. CDR3 sequence (DNA): TGTGCCAGCAGGAGGGGGGGGGTAAATCAGCCCCAGCATTTT. It yields the protein CASRRGGVNQPQHF.

The chain links TRBV19 to TRBJ1-2, with a weak D call TRBD1 (5 bases). Germline V gene data show CDR1 as LNHDA and CDR2 as SQIVND (reference sequence). With 6 bases removed from V and 7 bases from J, the gap between germline ends came to 6 bases. CDR3 length equals 10 residues. The DNA of the CDR3 is TGTGCCAGTAGCAGGGTTGGCTACACCTTC. It encodes CASSRVGYTF.

V usage is TRBV19 and J usage is TRBJ1-5; perhaps TRBD1 as D (6 bases). Germline CDR1 reads LNHDA; CDR2 reads SQIVND (reference sequence). The CDR3 has 13 amino acids. V was shortened by 5 bases and J by 7 bases, with 12 bases between the two germline ends. CDR3: CASSVAGVQPQHF. Here the CDR3 DNA reads TGTGCCAGTAGTGTGGCAGGGGTCCAGCCCCAGCATTTT.

V gene TRBV28 combines with J gene TRBJ2-2; possibly TRBD2 for D (6 bases). This CDR3 has 16 amino acids. Germline V gives CDR1 MDHEN, CDR2 SYDVKM. V was cut by 4 bases and J by 7 bases, with 19 bases left in between. The CDR3 is CASSSPGGKAGGELFF. CDR3 sequence (DNA): TGTGCCAGCAGTTCCCCGGGCGGGAAAGCGGGCGGGGAGCTGTTTTTT.

The V and J genes are TRBV10-1 and TRBJ2-3; D call uncertain. V was trimmed by 0 bases and J by 6 bases, leaving 10 bases between them. CDR1 and CDR2 from the germline V gene are WNHNN and SYGVQD (reference sequence). The CDR3 extends over 14 amino acids. Written as DNA, the CDR3 is TGCGCCAGCAGTGAGTCCGTTACTGGGGATACGCAGTATTTT. Translated: CASSESVTGDTQYF.

The rearrangement links TRBV27 to TRBJ2-7, with D unresolved. The CDR3 is made up of 13 amino acids. Between the trimmed V and J ends, which lost 5 bases and 2 bases, there was a span of 10 bases. CDR1 and CDR2 (germline): MNHEY, SMNVEV (reference sequence). As DNA, the CDR3 is TGTGCCAGCAGTAATGGTGCTGCCTACGAGCAGTACTTC. Its protein is CASSNGAAYEQYF.

This chain uses TRBV6-5 with TRBJ2-1, with D perhaps TRBD2 (7 bases). This CDR3 has 13 residues. The ends were cut back, 9 bases at V and 5 bases at J, with 14 bases in the middle. Germline lookup yields CDR1 MNHEY and CDR2 SVGAGI. The CDR3 DNA is TGTGCCAGTGGGGGCGGGAGAAACAATGAGCAGTTCTTC. This codes for CASGGGRNNEQFF.

V gene TRBV5-1 combines with J gene TRBJ2-3; 13 bases are a match to TRBD2. The junction had 7 bases not matched to a gene; V was cut back by 3 bases and J by 0 bases. The CDR3 consists of 18 residues. Germline-derived CDR1 and CDR2 are SGHRS and YFSETQ. The CDR3 sequence is CASSWVGTSGTSTDTQYF. The CDR3 region has the DNA TGCGCCAGCAGCTGGGTCGGGACTAGCGGGACTAGCACAGATACGCAGTATTTT.

The chain joins TRBV28 to TRBJ1-1, with a weak D call TRBD1 (6 bases). V was trimmed by 5 bases and J by 3 bases, leaving 16 bases between them. The CDR3 contains 15 residues. Germline CDR1 MDHEN, CDR2 SYDVKM. CDR3 in DNA: TGTGCCAGCAGTCCGCAGGACAGTTGGTACACTGAAGCTTTCTTT. This translates into CASSPQDSWYTEAFF.

The chain has TRBV7-9 and TRBJ2-3, with TRBD2 matching 10 bases. The CDR3 covers 15 residues. V was clipped by 5 bases and J by 5 bases; unmatched bases: 7. Germline V gives CDR1 SEHNR, CDR2 FQNEAQ (reference sequence). CDR3 loop: CASSDLAGVVDTQYF. CDR3 DNA: TGTGCCAGCAGCGATCTAGCGGGAGTGGTAGATACGCAGTATTTT.